The subject of this entry is one T cell receptor (beta chain). This sample was taken from a study of OX40 agonist ivuxolimab in advanced cancers. Clones were sequenced by immunoSEQ multiplex PCR, and TCRdb holds only the in-frame ones, with some missing. The data contain 60,000 or so clones, around 85% of them singletons. The germline CDR1 and CDR2 sequences are LNHDA and SQIVND (reference sequence). CDR3 length: 13 residues. Between the trimmed V and J ends, which lost 5 bases and 3 bases, there was a span of 11 bases. Sequencing was performed on CD4+ or CD8+ T cells sorted from blood, taken in a trial of the OX40 agonist ivuxolimab. The TCR comes from an adult with an advanced solid tumor such as melanoma, head and neck, liver or kidney cancer. The J gene is TRBJ2-7, the V gene TRBV19; perhaps D is TRBD1 or TRBD2 (5 bases each). The CDR3 region has the DNA TGTGCCAGTAGTCATCGTGGGGGCTACGAGCAGTACTTC. Protein product: CASSHRGGYEQYF.